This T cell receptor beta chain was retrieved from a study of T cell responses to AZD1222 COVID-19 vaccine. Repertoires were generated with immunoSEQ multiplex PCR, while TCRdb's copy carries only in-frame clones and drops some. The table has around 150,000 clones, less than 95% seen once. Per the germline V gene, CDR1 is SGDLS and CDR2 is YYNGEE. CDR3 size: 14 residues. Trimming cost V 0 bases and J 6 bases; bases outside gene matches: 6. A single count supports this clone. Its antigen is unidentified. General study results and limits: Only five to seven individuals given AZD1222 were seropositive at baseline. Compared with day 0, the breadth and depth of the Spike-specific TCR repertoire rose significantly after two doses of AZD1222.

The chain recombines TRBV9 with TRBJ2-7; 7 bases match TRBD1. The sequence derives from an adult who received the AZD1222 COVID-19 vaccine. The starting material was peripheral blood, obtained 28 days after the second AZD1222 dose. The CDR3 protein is CASSVAPDRAEQYF. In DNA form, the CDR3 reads TGTGCCAGCAGCGTAGCCCCAGACAGGGCCGAGCAGTACTTC.